This T cell receptor beta chain was found in a study of CD8 T cells in Susac syndrome. RNA amounts of roughly 0.5 to 1 ug underwent reverse transcription with random hexamers. MiXCR, applied by TCRdb to the immunoSEQ multiplex PCR reads, yields one record per CDR3 protein. Of 170,000 or so distinct CDR3 sequences in the sample, 85% to 95% are singletons; the top ten hold approximately 0.11%. Study-wide results and limits: Susac syndrome CD4+ T cell repertoires showed no clonal expansion.

Concerning this clonotype: Its antigen remains unknown.

This CDR3 contains 14 residues. The V gene lost 0 bases and the J gene lost 5 bases, with 11 bases spanning the gap. Germline lookup yields CDR1 SGHKS and CDR2 YYEKEE (reference sequence). Material: CD4+ T cells from PBMCs. The gene calls are TRBV5-5 and TRBJ2-5; D gene unclear. The sequence came from a human donor with Susac syndrome. The CDR3 nucleotides read TGTGCCAGCAGCTTGGCGGGCAGTCGGGAGACCCAGTACTTC. It specifies CASSLAGSRETQYF. The full variable domain, with the rest looked up from reference TRBV5-5 and TRBJ2-5, is DAGVTQSPTHLIKTRGQQVTLRCSPISGHKSVSWYQQVLGQGPQFIFQYYEKEERGRGNFPDRFSARQFPNYSSELNVNALLLGDSALYLCASSLAGSRETQYFGPGTRLLVL.